This T cell receptor (beta chain) was identified in a study of shared clonotypes between healthy human individuals. The CDR3 has 15 residues. Germline V gene sequence: CDR1 SGHNT, CDR2 YENEEA. V lost 5 bases and J lost 8; bases outside the gene matches: 7. With respect to this clone: What it binds is unknown. The sample contains more than one DNA sequence encoding this CDR3.

Libraries were prepared by immunoSEQ multiplex PCR; TCRdb keeps only in-frame clonotypes and omits some of them. The repertoire consists of over 1.5 million clones, with approximately 98% occurring once and the leading ten covering around 0.47%. All donors qualified as healthy HIV-negative adults and had experienced no recent acute infections or vaccinations. Investigators divided CD4+ cells into CD45RA+ naive and CD45RA-negative memory subsets. Study-wide points: Since donors were few, the genetic and exposure-history diversity represented was limited.

The rearrangement uses TRBV11-3 and TRBJ2-1, with TRBD2 identical over 12 bases. The sequence was obtained from a man aged 30-40 years in good health. The sample comprised naive CD4+ T cells sorted from blood. This sample's subset: CD45RA+ positively selected. For the CDR3, the DNA is TGTGCCAGCAGCCCGGGACTAGCGGGCGGTTATGAGCAGTTCTTC. It encodes CASSPGLAGGYEQFF.